The subject of this entry is one TCR beta chain. This clone was recorded at least ten times. The target of this receptor is not known. The data are from a study of T cell clonality in common variable immunodeficiency (dated by TCRdb to between 2014 and 2017). Points the paper makes about the study in general: It was noted by the authors that sequencing of the repertoires of T cell subpopulations would be needed to clarify the cause of the increased clonality in CVID. CVID TCRbeta sequences reportedly showed fewer deletions and N-nucleotide insertions and lacked highly modified clones with 13 or more V deletions. Even though DNA input was the same, control samples had an average of around 82,000 unique sequences each, compared with about 32,000 in CVID samples. Patient heterogeneity within the CVID cohort put limits on correlating repertoire features with clinical complications. Compared with healthy controls, CVID subjects showed increased TCRbeta clonality (t-test p = 0.018), a feature most characteristic of about a third of subjects. Fewer TCRbeta clones were shared among CVID subjects than among healthy controls (p < 0.0001).

Equivalent amounts of genomic DNA from CVID and control samples were used as sequencing input. For every sample, a 60 bp segment covering the rearranged TCRbeta CDR3 region was amplified and then sequenced. The immunoSEQ assay, a bias-corrected multiplex PCR with high-throughput sequencing, was employed for TCRbeta amplification. The original pipeline was this. Every unique nucleotide sequence was considered a clone and was annotated with V, D and J genes, copy number and frequency. Sequences were labeled productive if in frame, and non-productive if out of frame or containing stop codons. As previously described, clonality was computed from Shannon's entropy. The predicted amino acid sequences of productive clones were used to derive mean CDR3 Kyte-Doolittle hydropathy. The R hclust function was used to hierarchically cluster scaled V gene usage with Manhattan distance and complete linkage. Clone sharing by CDR3 amino acid sequence was assessed by resampling 12 repertoires per group over 100 rounds. The repertoires were screened for about 70 published EBV-specific TCRbeta sequences and roughly 240 published CMV-specific TCRbeta sequences. After two CVID samples that produced fewer than 10,000 sequences were dropped from the analysis, some 42 CVID repertoires remained. Sourced from immuneACCESS, this table was stored by TCRdb with only in-frame sequences that have V and J called. A share of the clones is absent; for the studies checked, an unresolved V gene accounts for under half, and the remainder has no known explanation. Clonal size and the V and J genes are those of that table, whereas D and trimming came from the DNA. This sample holds about 32,000 clones in total, without any singletons. Clones ranked in the top ten supply roughly 4% of the sample.

Predominantly Caucasian heritage was noted among both the CVID patients and the healthy controls. Heparinized peripheral whole blood samples of about 5 to 8 ml were collected from each donor. Genomic DNA from adults with common variable immune deficiency (CVID) and from healthy adult controls was the source for sequencing TCRbeta CDR3 repertoires. There were around 22 healthy adult volunteers in the control group (roughly 12 female and around 10 male), ranging in age from roughly 20 to 66 years, with a mean age of almost 35. Diluted blood was density-centrifuged over Hypaque 1077 or Ficoll-Paque to isolate peripheral blood mononuclear cells. Genomic DNA was obtained from unsorted mononuclear cells through either Qiagen column purification or a centrifugation-based method. This TCR came from a person between 18 and 75 years old in good health. The specimen sequenced was peripheral blood mononuclear cells.

The sequenced part of the CDR3 DNA is TGCGCCAGCAGCTCGGAGGGGGCCTTTAATGAAAAG. Translated, this is CASSSEGAFNEK. The full CDR3 protein reads CASSSEGAFNEKLFF. In this chain, TRBV5-1 is recombined with TRBJ2-2; the D gene is perhaps TRBD1, from 7 matching bases. The read ends 3 residues early relative to the CDR3; the germline J gene fills the gap. The CDR3 starts with the cysteine, ends with the phenylalanine, and has 15 residues. Sequencing covers 36 bases of the CDR3, shown here with the frame starting at base 1. Based on the germline V gene, the CDR1 and CDR2 sequences are SGHRS and YFSETQ.